This T cell receptor (beta chain) was profiled in a study of blood T cells in healthy people across ages. The study, taken as a whole, reports: Donors of long life had a larger count of naive CD4+ cells and greater diversity than aged donors.

It was with a sample-barcoded 5' primer and a J-beta primer mix that a second PCR of roughly 6 to 11 cycles was run. In TCRdb, the 5' RACE reads were re-called with MiXCR into one record per CDR3 protein. This sample has some 1.6 million distinct CDR3 sequences, with almost 35% found just once. Ten milliliters of peripheral blood were drawn from each donor. The CDR3 length is 14 residues. With V trimmed by 1 base and J by 3 bases, 4 bases remained unmatched. Germline CDR1 is DFQATT and CDR2 is SNEGSKA (reference sequence). This clonotype was picked up a small number of times. No antigen is known for it.

The source of this sequence is a woman in her twenties or thirties in good health. Sequenced input: blood. The rearrangement links TRBV20-1 to TRBJ2-3; 7 bases align to TRBD2. The CDR3, as DNA: TGCAGTGCTAGAGTTTGGACTAGAACAGATACGCAGTATTTT. Translation: CSARVWTRTDTQYF.